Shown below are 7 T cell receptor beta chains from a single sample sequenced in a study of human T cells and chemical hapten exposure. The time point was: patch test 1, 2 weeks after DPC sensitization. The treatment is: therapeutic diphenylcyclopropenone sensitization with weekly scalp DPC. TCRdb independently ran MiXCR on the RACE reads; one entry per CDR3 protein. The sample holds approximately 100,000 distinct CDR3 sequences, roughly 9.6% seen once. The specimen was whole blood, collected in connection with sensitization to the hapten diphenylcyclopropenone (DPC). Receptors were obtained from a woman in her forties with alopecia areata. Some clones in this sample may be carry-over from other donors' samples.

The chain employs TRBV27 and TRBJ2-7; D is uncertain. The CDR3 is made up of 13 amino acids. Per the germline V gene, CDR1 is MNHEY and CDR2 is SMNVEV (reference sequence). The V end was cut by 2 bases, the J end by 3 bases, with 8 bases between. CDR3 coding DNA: TGTGCCAGCAGTTTAACGGCCTACTACGAGCAGTACTTC. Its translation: CASSLTAYYEQYF.

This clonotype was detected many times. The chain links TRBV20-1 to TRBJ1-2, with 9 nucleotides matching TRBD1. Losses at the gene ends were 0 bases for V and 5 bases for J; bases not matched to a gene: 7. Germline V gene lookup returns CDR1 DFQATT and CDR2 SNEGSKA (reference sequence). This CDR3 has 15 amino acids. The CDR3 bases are TGCAGTGCTAGAGATCTACGGACAGGGGTATATGGCTACACCTTC. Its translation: CSARDLRTGVYGYTF.

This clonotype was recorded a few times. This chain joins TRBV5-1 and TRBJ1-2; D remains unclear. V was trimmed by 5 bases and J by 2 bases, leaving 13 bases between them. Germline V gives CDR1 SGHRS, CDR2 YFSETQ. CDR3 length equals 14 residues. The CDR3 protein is CASSPMGRNYGYTF. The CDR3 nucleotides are TGCGCCAGCAGTCCGATGGGCAGGAACTATGGCTACACCTTC.

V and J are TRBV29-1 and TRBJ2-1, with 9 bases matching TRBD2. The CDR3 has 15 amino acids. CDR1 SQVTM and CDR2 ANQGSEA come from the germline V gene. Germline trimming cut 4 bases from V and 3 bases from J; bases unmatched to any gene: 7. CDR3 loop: CSVGSGGSYYNEQFF. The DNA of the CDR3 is TGCAGCGTTGGTAGCGGGGGATCATACTACAATGAGCAGTTCTTC.

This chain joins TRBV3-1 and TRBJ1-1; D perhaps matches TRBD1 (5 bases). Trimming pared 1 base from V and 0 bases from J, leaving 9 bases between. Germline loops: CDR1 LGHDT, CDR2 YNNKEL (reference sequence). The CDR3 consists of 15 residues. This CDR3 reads CASSQGRDMNTEAFF. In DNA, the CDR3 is TGTGCCAGCAGCCAAGGCAGGGATATGAACACTGAAGCTTTCTTT.

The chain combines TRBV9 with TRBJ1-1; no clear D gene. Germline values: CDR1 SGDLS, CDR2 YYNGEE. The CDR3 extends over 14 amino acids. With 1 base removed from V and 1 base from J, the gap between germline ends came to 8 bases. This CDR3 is CASSVWAENTEAFF. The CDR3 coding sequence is TGTGCCAGCAGCGTATGGGCAGAGAACACTGAAGCTTTCTTT.

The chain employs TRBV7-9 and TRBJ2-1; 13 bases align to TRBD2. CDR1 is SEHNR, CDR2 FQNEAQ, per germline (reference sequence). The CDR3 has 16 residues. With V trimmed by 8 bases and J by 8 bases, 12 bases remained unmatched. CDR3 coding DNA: TGTGCCAGCGGCTCCGCTGGACTAGCGGGAGTCCATGAGCAGTTCTTC. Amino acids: CASGSAGLAGVHEQFF.